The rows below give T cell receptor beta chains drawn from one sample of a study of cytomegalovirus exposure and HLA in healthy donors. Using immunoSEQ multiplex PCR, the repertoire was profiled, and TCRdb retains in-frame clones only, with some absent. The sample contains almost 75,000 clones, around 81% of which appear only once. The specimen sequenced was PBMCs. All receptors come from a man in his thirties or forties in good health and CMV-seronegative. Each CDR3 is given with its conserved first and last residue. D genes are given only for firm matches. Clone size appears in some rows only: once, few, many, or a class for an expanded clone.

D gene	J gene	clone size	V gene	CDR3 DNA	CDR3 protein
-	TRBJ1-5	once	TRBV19	TGTGCCAGTAGGGTTGCAGGATACAGCCTTTACCAGCCCCAGCATTTT	CASRVAGYSLYQPQHF
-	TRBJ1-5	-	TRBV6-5	TGTGCCAGCGCAGGGGCCAACAATCAGCCCCAGCATTTT	CASAGANNQPQHF
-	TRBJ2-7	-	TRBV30	TGTGCCTCCCTCGGGCGGAGGTCCTACGAGCAGTACTTC	CASLGRRSYEQYF
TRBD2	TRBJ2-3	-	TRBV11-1	TGTGCCAGCGGACGGACTAGCGGGAGTGGTAATACGCAGTATTTT	CASGRTSGSGNTQYF
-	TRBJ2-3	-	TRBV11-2	TGTGCCAGCATCCCAAAAACGGGGTACACAGATACGCAGTATTTT	CASIPKTGYTDTQYF
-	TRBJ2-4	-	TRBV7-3	TGTGCCAGCAGCAACAATGGTGGTAGCGGTGACATTCAGTACTTC	CASSNNGGSGDIQYF
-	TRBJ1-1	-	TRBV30	TGTGCCTGGAGTAAGCAGGAGAACACTGAAGCTTTCTTT	CAWSKQENTEAFF
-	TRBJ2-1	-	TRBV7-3	TGTGCCAGCAGCGCCCGGGATAACAATGAGCAGTTCTTC	CASSARDNNEQFF
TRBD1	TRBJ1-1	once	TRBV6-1	TGTGCCAGCAGCCGCGGGACAGGGGACGCTTTCTTT	CASSRGTGDAFF
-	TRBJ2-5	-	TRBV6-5	TGTGCCAGCAGTTACGGAGGAGCGGTCCAAGAGACCCAGTACTTC	CASSYGGAVQETQYF
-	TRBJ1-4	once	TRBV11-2	TGTGCCAGCAGCTTAGGCCCCAGCGTAGGGGGAAATGAAAAACTGTTTTTT	CASSLGPSVGGNEKLFF
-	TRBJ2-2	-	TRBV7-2	TGTGCCAGCAGCTTCAGGGTGGCGAACACCGGGGAGCTGTTTTTT	CASSFRVANTGELFF
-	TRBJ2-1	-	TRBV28	TGTGCCAGCAAGTCTCGGGGATATGAGCAGTTCTTC	CASKSRGYEQFF
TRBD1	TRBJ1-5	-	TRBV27	TGTGCCAGCGGGACAGGGGGCTTTGACCAGCCCCAGCATTTT	CASGTGGFDQPQHF
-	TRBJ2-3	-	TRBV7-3	TGTGCCAGCAGCTTACCAGGGACAGATACGCAGTATTTT	CASSLPGTDTQYF
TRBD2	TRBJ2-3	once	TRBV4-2	TGTGCCAGCAGCCAAGGTGGGAGGGAGGGCCCTGCAGATACGCAGTATTTT	CASSQGGREGPADTQYF
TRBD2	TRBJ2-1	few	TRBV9	TGTGCCAGCGGCGCTCACCCGCGGGAGGGCCGGAGCAATGAGCAGTTCTTC	CASGAHPREGRSNEQFF
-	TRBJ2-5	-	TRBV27	TGTGCCAGCAGTTCGACCACTAGACAAGAGACCCAGTACTTC	CASSSTTRQETQYF
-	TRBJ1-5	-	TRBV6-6	TGTGCCAGCAGTTACTCGCAGTTTTTCAATCAGCCCCAGCATTTT	CASSYSQFFNQPQHF
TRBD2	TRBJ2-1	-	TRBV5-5	TGTGCCAGCAGCTTGGTAATAGCGGGAGGGCCGGGTGAGCAGTTCTTC	CASSLVIAGGPGEQFF
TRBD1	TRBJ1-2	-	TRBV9	TGTGCCAGCAGCGTAGTGACAGGGAGAGGCTACACCTTC	CASSVVTGRGYTF
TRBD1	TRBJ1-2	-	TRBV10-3	TGTGCCATCAGTGAGGACAGGGAATCGGGTGGCTACACCTTC	CAISEDRESGGYTF
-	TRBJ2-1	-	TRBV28	TGTGCCAGCAGTTGGGGCGATGAGCAGTTCTTC	CASSWGDEQFF
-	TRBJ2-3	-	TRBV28	TGTGCCAGCAGGCCTACAACAGGTCTAACAGATACGCAGTATTTT	CASRPTTGLTDTQYF
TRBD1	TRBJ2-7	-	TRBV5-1	TGCGCCAGCAGGTCCGGGACAGGGGGCTACGAGCAGTACTTC	CASRSGTGGYEQYF
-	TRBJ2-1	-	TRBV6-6	TGTGCCACATTAAATGGGCAGGGGATAGGTGAGCAGTTCTTC	CATLNGQGIGEQFF
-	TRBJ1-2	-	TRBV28	TGTGCCAGCAGTTTATCCCAGGTCTATGGCTACACCTTC	CASSLSQVYGYTF
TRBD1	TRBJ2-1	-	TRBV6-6	TGTGCCAGCAGAGCTCGGGACAGGGAGCCCAATGAGCAGTTCTTC	CASRARDREPNEQFF
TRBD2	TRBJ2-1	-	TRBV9	TGTGCCAGCAGCGCTAGCGGAGTGGGCTCCTACAATGAGCAGTTCTTC	CASSASGVGSYNEQFF
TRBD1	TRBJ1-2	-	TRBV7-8	TGTGCCAGCAGCACGAGACAGGGGGCGTATAATGGCTACACCTTC	CASSTRQGAYNGYTF
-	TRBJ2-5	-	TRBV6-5	TGTGCCAGCAGTTACTCGTCGGGTGGAGAGACCCAGTACTTC	CASSYSSGGETQYF
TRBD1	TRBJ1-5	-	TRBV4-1	TGCGCCAGCAGCCAAGATCGGGACAGATTTTATAGCAATCAGCCCCAGCATTTT	CASSQDRDRFYSNQPQHF
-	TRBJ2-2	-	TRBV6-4	TGTGCCAGCAGTGACTCCGACTCGAACACCGGGGAGCTGTTTTTT	CASSDSDSNTGELFF
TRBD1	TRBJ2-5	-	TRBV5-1	TGCGCCAGCAGCTTGGCCAATTCACAGGGGGCGAGGGAGACCCAGTACTTC	CASSLANSQGARETQYF
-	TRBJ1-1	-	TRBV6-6	TGTGCCAGCAGTACCTACCAGAACACTGAAGCTTTCTTT	CASSTYQNTEAFF
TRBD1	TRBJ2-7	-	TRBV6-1	TGTGCCAGCCGAACGACCGGGACAGGGGCCTACGAGCAGTACTTC	CASRTTGTGAYEQYF
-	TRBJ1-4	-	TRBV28	TGTGCCAGCAGTCGGGACTTCGGGGGGCAAAATAAAAAACTGTTTTTT	CASSRDFGGQNKKLFF
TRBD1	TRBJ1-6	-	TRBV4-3	TGCGCCAGCAGTCAAAGCGGACAGGGGGATTCACCCCTCCACTTT	CASSQSGQGDSPLHF
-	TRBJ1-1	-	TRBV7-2	TGTGCCAGCAGCTTAGATCCCGGGGGGAACACTGAAGCTTTCTTT	CASSLDPGGNTEAFF